This is a list of T cell receptor beta chains from one sample in a study of OX40 agonist ivuxolimab in advanced cancers. Only in-frame clones appear in the TCRdb table, and some are missing; sequencing was by immunoSEQ multiplex PCR. The repertoire consists of about 59,000 clones, with about nine tenths occurring once and the leading ten covering roughly 0.77%. The sequencing used CD4+ or CD8+ T cells sorted from blood, collected in a trial of the OX40 agonist ivuxolimab. The receptor source for this set is an adult with an advanced solid tumor such as melanoma, head and neck, liver or kidney cancer. The CDR3 runs from the conserved cysteine through the conserved F or W. The D gene is left open where the match is weak. The listing skips clone size in some rows; elsewhere it reads once, few, many or a size class.

clone size: -
V gene: TRBV10-3
D gene: -
J gene: TRBJ2-2
CDR3 protein: CAIVREHITIGELFF
CDR3 DNA: TGTGCCATCGTCCGGGAGCACATAACGATCGGGGAGCTGTTTTTT

clone size: -
V gene: TRBV7-2
D gene: -
J gene: TRBJ1-5
CDR3 protein: CASSLHPRDQPQHF
CDR3 DNA: TGTGCCAGCAGCTTACACCCCAGGGATCAGCCCCAGCATTTT

clone size: -
V gene: TRBV29-1
D gene: -
J gene: TRBJ2-4
CDR3 protein: CSVEPLDGYIQYF
CDR3 DNA: TGCAGCGTTGAGCCCCTAGATGGGTACATTCAGTACTTC

clone size: -
V gene: TRBV6-5
D gene: -
J gene: TRBJ1-1
CDR3 protein: CASRQTRRDTEAFF
CDR3 DNA: TGTGCCAGCAGGCAAACTCGGAGGGACACTGAAGCTTTCTTT

clone size: -
V gene: TRBV11-3
D gene: -
J gene: TRBJ2-7
CDR3 protein: CASSLESGRSYEQYF
CDR3 DNA: TGTGCCAGCAGCTTAGAATCCGGCCGTTCCTACGAGCAGTACTTC

clone size: -
V gene: TRBV7-2
D gene: TRBD1
J gene: TRBJ2-5
CDR3 protein: CASSRDRAGETQYF
CDR3 DNA: TGTGCCAGCAGCCGGGACAGGGCGGGAGAGACCCAGTACTTC

clone size: -
V gene: TRBV4-3
D gene: TRBD2
J gene: TRBJ2-5
CDR3 protein: CASSQVFSGGTGKTQYF
CDR3 DNA: TGCGCCAGCAGCCAAGTGTTTAGCGGGGGTACGGGAAAGACCCAGTACTTC

clone size: -
V gene: TRBV9
D gene: -
J gene: TRBJ1-2
CDR3 protein: CASSARPTPTGGYTF
CDR3 DNA: TGTGCCAGCAGCGCCAGACCTACTCCGACGGGTGGCTACACCTTC

clone size: -
V gene: TRBV2
D gene: -
J gene: TRBJ1-3
CDR3 protein: CASSGPGTRSGNTIYF
CDR3 DNA: TGTGCCAGCAGTGGACCGGGAACACGCTCTGGAAACACCATATATTTT

clone size: -
V gene: TRBV5-8
D gene: -
J gene: TRBJ2-7
CDR3 protein: CASSRGQGTYEQYF
CDR3 DNA: TGTGCCAGCAGCCGGGGTCAGGGCACCTACGAGCAGTACTTC

clone size: -
V gene: TRBV6-5
D gene: -
J gene: TRBJ1-4
CDR3 protein: CASSYSPAKGEKLFF
CDR3 DNA: TGTGCCAGCAGTTACTCTCCAGCCAAGGGGGAAAAACTGTTTTTT

clone size: -
V gene: TRBV5-4
D gene: TRBD1
J gene: TRBJ2-7
CDR3 protein: CASSLGQGVAYEQYF
CDR3 DNA: TGTGCCAGCAGCTTGGGACAGGGGGTCGCCTACGAGCAGTACTTC

clone size: -
V gene: TRBV28
D gene: -
J gene: TRBJ1-1
CDR3 protein: CASSYPGGWNTEAFF
CDR3 DNA: TGTGCCAGCAGTTACCCGGGGGGATGGAACACTGAAGCTTTCTTT

clone size: -
V gene: TRBV9
D gene: TRBD1
J gene: TRBJ2-7
CDR3 protein: CASSGMTGGNNEQYF
CDR3 DNA: TGTGCCAGCAGCGGGATGACAGGGGGGAACAACGAGCAGTACTTC

clone size: -
V gene: TRBV7-2
D gene: TRBD1
J gene: TRBJ1-2
CDR3 protein: CASSHRDRNYGYTF
CDR3 DNA: TGTGCCAGCAGCCACAGGGACAGAAACTATGGCTACACCTTC

clone size: -
V gene: TRBV5-1
D gene: TRBD2
J gene: TRBJ2-5
CDR3 protein: CASSLIVGTSSQETQYF
CDR3 DNA: TGCGCCAGCAGTCTAATTGTGGGGACTAGCAGTCAAGAGACCCAGTACTTC

clone size: -
V gene: TRBV7-8
D gene: -
J gene: TRBJ1-5
CDR3 protein: CASGGGLNQPQHF
CDR3 DNA: TGTGCCAGCGGGGGGGGGCTCAATCAGCCCCAGCATTTT

clone size: -
V gene: TRBV5-1
D gene: -
J gene: TRBJ2-7
CDR3 protein: CASRQDSWGEQYF
CDR3 DNA: TGCGCCAGCAGACAGGACTCCTGGGGGGAGCAGTACTTC

clone size: -
V gene: TRBV11-1
D gene: -
J gene: TRBJ2-7
CDR3 protein: CASSSGNEQYF
CDR3 DNA: TGTGCCAGCAGTTCGGGTAACGAGCAGTACTTC

clone size: -
V gene: TRBV5-6
D gene: -
J gene: TRBJ2-7
CDR3 protein: CASSLFEGYEQYF
CDR3 DNA: TGTGCCAGCAGCTTGTTCGAGGGCTACGAGCAGTACTTC

clone size: -
V gene: TRBV27
D gene: TRBD2
J gene: TRBJ2-3
CDR3 protein: CASSFSGLAGGSSDTQYF
CDR3 DNA: TGTGCCAGCAGTTTTTCGGGACTAGCGGGAGGTTCGTCAGATACGCAGTATTTT

clone size: few
V gene: TRBV7-9
D gene: -
J gene: TRBJ2-6
CDR3 protein: CASSIGTAKPGANVLTF
CDR3 DNA: TGTGCCAGCAGCATCGGGACTGCTAAACCTGGGGCCAACGTCCTGACTTTC

clone size: -
V gene: TRBV4-1
D gene: -
J gene: TRBJ1-2
CDR3 protein: CASSQDTVVRGYYGYTF
CDR3 DNA: TGCGCCAGCAGCCAAGATACTGTAGTCAGGGGTTACTATGGCTACACCTTC

clone size: once
V gene: TRBV7-2
D gene: -
J gene: TRBJ2-2
CDR3 protein: CASSATGGTTGELFF
CDR3 DNA: TGTGCCAGCAGCGCCACGGGCGGCACCACCGGGGAGCTGTTTTTT

clone size: once
V gene: TRBV5-1
D gene: TRBD2
J gene: TRBJ2-3
CDR3 protein: CASSLVLAGPDTQYF
CDR3 DNA: TGCGCCAGCAGCTTGGTGTTAGCGGGTCCAGATACGCAGTATTTT

clone size: -
V gene: TRBV4-3
D gene: -
J gene: TRBJ1-1
CDR3 protein: CASSQVLGAVNTEAFF
CDR3 DNA: TGCGCCAGCAGCCAAGTCTTGGGGGCAGTGAACACTGAAGCTTTCTTT

clone size: -
V gene: TRBV5-8
D gene: TRBD2
J gene: TRBJ2-7
CDR3 protein: CASSVGLAGVSYEQYF
CDR3 DNA: TGTGCCAGCAGCGTGGGACTAGCGGGAGTTTCCTACGAGCAGTACTTC

clone size: -
V gene: TRBV11-2
D gene: -
J gene: TRBJ2-7
CDR3 protein: CASSFTREVHEQYF
CDR3 DNA: TGTGCCAGCAGCTTCACTAGGGAGGTCCACGAGCAGTACTTC

clone size: -
V gene: TRBV18
D gene: -
J gene: TRBJ2-1
CDR3 protein: CASSPNLATSYNEQFF
CDR3 DNA: TGTGCCAGCTCACCCAATCTAGCGACCTCCTACAATGAGCAGTTCTTC

clone size: -
V gene: TRBV7-6
D gene: -
J gene: TRBJ1-4
CDR3 protein: CASSPAQGRGGEKLFF
CDR3 DNA: TGTGCCAGCAGCCCGGCTCAGGGGAGGGGAGGTGAAAAACTGTTTTTT

clone size: -
V gene: TRBV28
D gene: -
J gene: TRBJ2-5
CDR3 protein: CASTGPGETQYF
CDR3 DNA: TGTGCCAGCACCGGACCGGGGGAGACCCAGTACTTC

clone size: -
V gene: TRBV14
D gene: -
J gene: TRBJ2-3
CDR3 protein: CASSQVRVPTDTQYF
CDR3 DNA: TGTGCCAGCAGCCAAGTCAGGGTTCCCACAGATACGCAGTATTTT

clone size: -
V gene: TRBV15
D gene: TRBD2
J gene: TRBJ2-7
CDR3 protein: CATSRGGTSLSEQYF
CDR3 DNA: TGTGCCACCAGCAGAGGCGGGACTAGCTTGAGCGAGCAGTACTTC

clone size: -
V gene: TRBV7-7
D gene: TRBD2
J gene: TRBJ2-1
CDR3 protein: CASSPSSGAGGEQFF
CDR3 DNA: TGTGCTAGCAGCCCATCTAGCGGGGCCGGCGGGGAGCAGTTCTTC

clone size: once
V gene: TRBV7-7
D gene: -
J gene: TRBJ2-5
CDR3 protein: CASSLGDSPGGTQYF
CDR3 DNA: TGTGCTAGCAGCTTAGGGGACTCGCCAGGGGGGACCCAGTACTTC

clone size: -
V gene: TRBV5-6
D gene: -
J gene: TRBJ2-7
CDR3 protein: CASSSGQINEQYF
CDR3 DNA: TGTGCCAGCAGCTCGGGGCAGATAAACGAGCAGTACTTC

clone size: once
V gene: TRBV6-5
D gene: -
J gene: TRBJ2-7
CDR3 protein: CASSSGGQGHEQYF
CDR3 DNA: TGTGCCAGCAGTTCTGGGGGACAAGGACACGAGCAGTACTTC